This T cell receptor beta chain was obtained from a study of T cell clonality in common variable immunodeficiency. CDR3 length: 14 amino acids. Looked up from germline, CDR1 is SNHLY and CDR2 is FYNNEI. The V end lost 5 bases, the J end lost 3 bases, and 11 bases lay between the germline ends. Only in-frame clones appear in the TCRdb table, and some are missing; sequencing was by immunoSEQ multiplex PCR. Sampling found 25,000 to 30,000 clones, none seen once. Study results and caveats: Links between repertoire features and CVID complications were heterogeneity-limited. Reportedly, TCR beta sequences from common variable immunodeficiency showed fewer deletions and N-nucleotide insertions. The cause of increased CVID clonality remains unclear without subpopulation sequencing.

Worth noting for this clone: What it binds is unknown. Read coverage stops 3 residues before the CDR3 terminus; the germline J gene supplies the remainder.

This chain uses TRBV2 with TRBJ2-1; D not certain. The TCR originated in a human donor with common variable immunodeficiency. Sample: peripheral blood mononuclear cells. CDR3 DNA, as far as it was read: TGTGCCAGCAGTCTCCGGGTATACTACAATGAG. This translates into CASSLRVYYNE. The full CDR3 protein reads CASSLRVYYNEQFF.